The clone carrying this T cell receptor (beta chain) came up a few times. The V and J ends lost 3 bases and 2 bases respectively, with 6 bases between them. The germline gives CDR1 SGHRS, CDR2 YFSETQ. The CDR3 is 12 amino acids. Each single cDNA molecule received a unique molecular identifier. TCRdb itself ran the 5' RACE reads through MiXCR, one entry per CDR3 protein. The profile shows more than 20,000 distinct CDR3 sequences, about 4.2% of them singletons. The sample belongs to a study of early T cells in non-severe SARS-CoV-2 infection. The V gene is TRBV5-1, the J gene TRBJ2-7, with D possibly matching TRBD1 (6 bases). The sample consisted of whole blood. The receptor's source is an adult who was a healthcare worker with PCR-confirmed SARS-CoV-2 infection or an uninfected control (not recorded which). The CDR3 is CASSSGAYEQYF. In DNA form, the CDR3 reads TGCGCCAGCAGCTCAGGGGCCTACGAGCAGTACTTC.